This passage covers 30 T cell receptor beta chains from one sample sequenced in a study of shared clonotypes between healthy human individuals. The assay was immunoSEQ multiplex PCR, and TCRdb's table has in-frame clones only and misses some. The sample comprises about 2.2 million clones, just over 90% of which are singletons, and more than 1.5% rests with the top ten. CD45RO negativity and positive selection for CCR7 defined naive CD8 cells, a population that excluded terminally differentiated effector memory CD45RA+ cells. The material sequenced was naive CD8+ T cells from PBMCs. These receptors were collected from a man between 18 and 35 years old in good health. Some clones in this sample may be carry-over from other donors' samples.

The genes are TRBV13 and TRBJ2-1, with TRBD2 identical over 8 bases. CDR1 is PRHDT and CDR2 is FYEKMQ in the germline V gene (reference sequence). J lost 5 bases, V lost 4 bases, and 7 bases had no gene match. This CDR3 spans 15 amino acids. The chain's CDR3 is CASSSLAGRDNEQFF. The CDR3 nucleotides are TGTGCCAGCAGCTCTTTAGCGGGGAGGGACAATGAGCAGTTCTTC.

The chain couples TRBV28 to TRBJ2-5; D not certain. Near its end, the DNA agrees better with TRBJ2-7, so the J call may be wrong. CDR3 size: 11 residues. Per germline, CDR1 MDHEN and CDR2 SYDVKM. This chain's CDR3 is CASTSSYEQYF. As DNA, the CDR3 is TGTGCCAGCACGAGCTCCTACGAGCAGTACTTC.

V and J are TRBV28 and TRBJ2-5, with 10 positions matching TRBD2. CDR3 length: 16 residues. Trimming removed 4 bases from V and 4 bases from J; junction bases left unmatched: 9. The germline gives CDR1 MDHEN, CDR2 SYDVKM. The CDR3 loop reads CASSYGLAGDLETQYF. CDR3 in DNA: TGTGCCAGCAGTTATGGGCTAGCGGGAGATTTAGAGACCCAGTACTTC.

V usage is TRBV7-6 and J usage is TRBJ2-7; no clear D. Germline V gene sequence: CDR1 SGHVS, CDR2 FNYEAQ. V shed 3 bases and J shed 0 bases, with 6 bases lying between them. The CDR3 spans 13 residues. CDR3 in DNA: TGTGCCAGCAGCTTCGGGTACTCCTACGAGCAGTACTTC. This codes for CASSFGYSYEQYF.

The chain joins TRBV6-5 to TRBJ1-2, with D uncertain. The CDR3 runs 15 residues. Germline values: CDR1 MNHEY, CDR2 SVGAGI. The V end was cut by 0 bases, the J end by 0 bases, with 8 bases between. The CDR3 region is CASSYSPGPNYGYTF. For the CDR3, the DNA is TGTGCCAGCAGTTACTCCCCGGGCCCTAACTATGGCTACACCTTC.

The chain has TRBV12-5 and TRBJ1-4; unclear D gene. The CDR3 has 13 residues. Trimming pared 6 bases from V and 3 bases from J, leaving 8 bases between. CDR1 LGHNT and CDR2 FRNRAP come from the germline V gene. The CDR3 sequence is CASGKGANEKLFF. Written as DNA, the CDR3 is TGTGCTAGTGGCAAGGGCGCTAATGAAAAACTGTTTTTT.

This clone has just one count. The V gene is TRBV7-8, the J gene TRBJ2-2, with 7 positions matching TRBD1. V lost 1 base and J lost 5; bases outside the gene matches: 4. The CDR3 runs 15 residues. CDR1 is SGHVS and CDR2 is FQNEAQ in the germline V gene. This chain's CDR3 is CASSLVGRGTGELFF. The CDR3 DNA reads TGTGCCAGCAGCTTAGTGGGCAGGGGGACCGGGGAGCTGTTTTTT.

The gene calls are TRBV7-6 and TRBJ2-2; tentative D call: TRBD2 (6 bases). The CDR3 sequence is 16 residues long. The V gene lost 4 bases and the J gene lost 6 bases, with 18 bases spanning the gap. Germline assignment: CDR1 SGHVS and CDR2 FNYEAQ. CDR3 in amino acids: CASSSPPTRSSGELFF. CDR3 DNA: TGTGCCAGCAGCTCACCACCGACTAGGTCCTCCGGGGAGCTGTTTTTT.

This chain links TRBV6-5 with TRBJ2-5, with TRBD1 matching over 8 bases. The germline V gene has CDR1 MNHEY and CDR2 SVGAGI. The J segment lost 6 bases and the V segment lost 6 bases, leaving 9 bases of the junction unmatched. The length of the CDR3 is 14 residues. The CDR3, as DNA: TGTGCCAGCAGCTACGGACAGGGCCCCAAGACCCAGTACTTC. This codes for CASSYGQGPKTQYF.

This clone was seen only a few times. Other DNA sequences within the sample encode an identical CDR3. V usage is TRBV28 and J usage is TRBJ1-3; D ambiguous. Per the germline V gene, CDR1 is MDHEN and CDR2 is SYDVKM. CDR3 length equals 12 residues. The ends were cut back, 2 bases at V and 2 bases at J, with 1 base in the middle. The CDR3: CASSLPGNTIYF. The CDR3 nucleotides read TGTGCCAGCAGTTTACCTGGAAACACCATATATTTT.

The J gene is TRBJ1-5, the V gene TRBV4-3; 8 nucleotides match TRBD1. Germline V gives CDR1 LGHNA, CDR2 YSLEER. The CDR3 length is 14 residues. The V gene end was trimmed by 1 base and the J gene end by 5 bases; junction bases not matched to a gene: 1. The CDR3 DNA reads TGCGCCAGCAGCCAAGTGACAGGGGATCAGCCCCAGCATTTT. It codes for CASSQVTGDQPQHF.

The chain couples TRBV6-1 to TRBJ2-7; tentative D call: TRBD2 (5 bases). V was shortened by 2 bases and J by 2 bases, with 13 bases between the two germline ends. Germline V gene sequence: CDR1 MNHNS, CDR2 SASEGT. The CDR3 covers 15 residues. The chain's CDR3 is CASSELAGHPYEQYF. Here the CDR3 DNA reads TGTGCCAGCAGTGAATTGGCGGGTCATCCCTACGAGCAGTACTTC.

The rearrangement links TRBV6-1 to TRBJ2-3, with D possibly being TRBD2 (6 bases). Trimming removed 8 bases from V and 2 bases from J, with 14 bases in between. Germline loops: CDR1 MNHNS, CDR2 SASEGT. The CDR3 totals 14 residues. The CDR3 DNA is TGTGCCAGCGGAGGGGACGCCACCACAGATACGCAGTATTTT. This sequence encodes CASGGDATTDTQYF.

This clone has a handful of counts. For the CDR3, the DNA is TGTGCCAGCAGTCCAAGGGGATCCAGTTCTCCCCAGCATTTT. Its translation is CASSPRGSSSPQHF. V and J are TRBV28 and TRBJ1-5, with D possibly being TRBD1 (5 bases). CDR3 size: 14 residues. Germline-derived CDR1 and CDR2 are MDHEN and SYDVKM. The V end was cut by 5 bases, the J end by 10 bases, with 18 bases between.

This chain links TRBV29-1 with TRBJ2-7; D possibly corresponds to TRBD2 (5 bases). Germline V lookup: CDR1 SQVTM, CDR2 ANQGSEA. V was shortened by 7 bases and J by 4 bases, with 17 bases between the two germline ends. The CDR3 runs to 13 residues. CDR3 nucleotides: TGCAGCGCTGACCAGAGAGCGGAGTACGAGCAGTACTTC. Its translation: CSADQRAEYEQYF.

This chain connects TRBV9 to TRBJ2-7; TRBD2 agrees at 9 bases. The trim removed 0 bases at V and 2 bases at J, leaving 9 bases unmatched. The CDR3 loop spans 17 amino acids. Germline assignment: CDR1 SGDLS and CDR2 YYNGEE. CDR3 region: CASSVGGSGRTTYEQYF. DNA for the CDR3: TGTGCCAGCAGCGTAGGGGGCAGCGGGAGGACAACCTACGAGCAGTACTTC.

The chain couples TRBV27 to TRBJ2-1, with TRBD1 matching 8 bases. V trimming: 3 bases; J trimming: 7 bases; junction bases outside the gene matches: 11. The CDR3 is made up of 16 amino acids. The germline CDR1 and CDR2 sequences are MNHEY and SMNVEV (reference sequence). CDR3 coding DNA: TGTGCCAGCAGTTTTCTACTCCCAGGGGGCAGGAATGAGCAGTTCTTC. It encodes CASSFLLPGGRNEQFF.

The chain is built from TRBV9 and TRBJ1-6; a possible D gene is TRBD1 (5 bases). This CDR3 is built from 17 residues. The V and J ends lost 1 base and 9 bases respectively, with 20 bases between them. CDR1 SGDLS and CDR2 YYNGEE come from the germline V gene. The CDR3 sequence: CASSVYAGWGEASPLHF. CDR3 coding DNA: TGTGCCAGCAGCGTATATGCGGGTTGGGGGGAGGCTTCACCCCTCCACTTT.

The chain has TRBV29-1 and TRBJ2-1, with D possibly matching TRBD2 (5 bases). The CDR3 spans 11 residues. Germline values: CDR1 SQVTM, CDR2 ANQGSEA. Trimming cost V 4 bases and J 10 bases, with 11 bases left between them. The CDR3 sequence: CSVGEDLEQFF. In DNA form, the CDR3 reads TGCAGCGTTGGTGAGGACTTAGAGCAGTTCTTC.

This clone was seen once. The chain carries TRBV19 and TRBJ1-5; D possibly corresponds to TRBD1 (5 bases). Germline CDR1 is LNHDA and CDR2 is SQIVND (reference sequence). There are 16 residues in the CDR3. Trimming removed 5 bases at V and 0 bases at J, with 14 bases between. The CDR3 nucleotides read TGTGCCAGTAGTGAAGACAGAAGCTATAGCAATCAGCCCCAGCATTTT. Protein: CASSEDRSYSNQPQHF.

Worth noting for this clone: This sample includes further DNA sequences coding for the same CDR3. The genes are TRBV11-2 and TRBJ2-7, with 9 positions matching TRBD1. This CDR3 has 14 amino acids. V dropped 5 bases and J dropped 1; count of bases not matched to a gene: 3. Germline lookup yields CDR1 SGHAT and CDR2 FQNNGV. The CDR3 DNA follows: TGTGCCAGCAGCACTGGGACAGGGTCCTACGAGCAGTACTTC. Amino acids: CASSTGTGSYEQYF.

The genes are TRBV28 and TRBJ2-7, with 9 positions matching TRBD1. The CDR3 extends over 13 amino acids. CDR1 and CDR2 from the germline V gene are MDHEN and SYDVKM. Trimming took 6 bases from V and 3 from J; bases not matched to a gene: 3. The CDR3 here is CASRGQGFYEQYF. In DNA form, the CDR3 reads TGTGCCAGCAGGGGACAGGGTTTCTACGAGCAGTACTTC.

Written as DNA, the CDR3 is TGTGCCAGCAGCTTAGGTCTAGCGGGAGGCATTGCCTCCTCCTACGAGCAGTACTTC. Its protein is CASSLGLAGGIASSYEQYF. This sequence joins TRBV7-2 and TRBJ2-7; 11 nucleotides agree with TRBD2. The CDR3 loop spans 19 amino acids. V trimming: 1 base; J trimming: 0 bases; junction bases outside the gene matches: 11. The germline gives CDR1 SGHTA, CDR2 FQGNSA.

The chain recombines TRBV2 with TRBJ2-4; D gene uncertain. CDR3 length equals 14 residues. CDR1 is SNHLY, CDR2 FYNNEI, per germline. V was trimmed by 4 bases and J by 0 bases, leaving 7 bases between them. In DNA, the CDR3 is TGTGCCAGCAGTGCGGCCGAAGCCAAAAACATTCAGTACTTC. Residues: CASSAAEAKNIQYF.

CDR3: CASSTRRADSGRYEQYF. CDR3 sequence (DNA): TGTGCCAGCAGCACCAGGAGGGCTGATAGCGGGAGATACGAGCAGTACTTC. The chain has TRBV11-2 and TRBJ2-7, with 9 bases that match TRBD2. This CDR3 has 17 amino acids. The V and J ends lost 5 bases and 4 bases, in that order; junction bases with no gene match: 15. The germline V gene encodes CDR1 SGHAT and CDR2 FQNNGV.

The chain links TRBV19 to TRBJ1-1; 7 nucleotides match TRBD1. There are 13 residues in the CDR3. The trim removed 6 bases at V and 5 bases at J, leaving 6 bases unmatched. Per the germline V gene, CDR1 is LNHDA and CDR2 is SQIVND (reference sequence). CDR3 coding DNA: TGTGCCAGTAGGTCAGGGGGATATACTGAAGCTTTCTTT. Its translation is CASRSGGYTEAFF.

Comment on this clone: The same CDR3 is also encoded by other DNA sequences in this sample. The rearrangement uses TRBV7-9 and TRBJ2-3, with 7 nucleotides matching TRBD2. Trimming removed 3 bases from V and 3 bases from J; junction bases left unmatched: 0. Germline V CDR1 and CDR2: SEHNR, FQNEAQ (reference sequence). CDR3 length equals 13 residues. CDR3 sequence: CASSLGGTDTQYF. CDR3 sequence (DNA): TGTGCCAGCAGCTTGGGGGGGACAGATACGCAGTATTTT.

CDR3 sequence reads: CASSPTPTGGSNYGYTF. CDR3 in DNA: TGTGCCAGCAGCCCGACCCCGACCGGGGGCAGTAACTATGGCTACACCTTC. The V gene is TRBV7-8, the J gene TRBJ1-2; the D gene is possibly TRBD1 (6 bases). The germline V gene has CDR1 SGHVS and CDR2 FQNEAQ. The CDR3 loop spans 17 amino acids. V was clipped by 5 bases and J by 1 base, with 20 bases between them.

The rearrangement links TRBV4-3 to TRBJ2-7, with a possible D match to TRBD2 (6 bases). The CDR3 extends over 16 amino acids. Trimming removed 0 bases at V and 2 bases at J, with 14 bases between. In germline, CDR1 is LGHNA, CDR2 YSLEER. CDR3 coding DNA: TGCGCCAGCAGCCAAGATGTCGGGGGAACCGCCTACGAGCAGTACTTC. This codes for CASSQDVGGTAYEQYF.

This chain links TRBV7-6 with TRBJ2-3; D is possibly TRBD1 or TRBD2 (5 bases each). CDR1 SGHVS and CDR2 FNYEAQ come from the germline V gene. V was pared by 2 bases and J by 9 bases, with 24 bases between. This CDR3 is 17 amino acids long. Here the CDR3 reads CASSLRRGERTRETQYF. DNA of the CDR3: TGTGCCAGCAGCTTACGTAGAGGAGAGCGGACACGAGAAACGCAGTATTTT.